The clone carrying this TCR beta chain was observed many times. The sample is drawn from a study of T cells after yellow fever vaccination. TCRdb redid the calling of the 5' RACE reads with MiXCR, one entry per CDR3 protein. The table has 200,000 to 300,000 distinct CDR3 sequences, about 3.5% seen once. V was trimmed by 7 bases and J by 6 bases, leaving 17 bases between them. CDR3 length equals 13 residues. The V gene's germline CDR1 is SQVTM and CDR2 ANQGSEA. Material: PBMCs, obtained 15 days after the yellow fever booster vaccination. The chain combines TRBV29-1 with TRBJ2-3, with D possibly matching TRBD2 (5 bases). The TCR was taken from a man aged 18 to 30 who received the YFV17D yellow fever vaccine. The CDR3 DNA reads as TGCAGCGCCGAAAGAAGCGGTCCGGATACGCAGTATTTT. It is translated as CSAERSGPDTQYF.